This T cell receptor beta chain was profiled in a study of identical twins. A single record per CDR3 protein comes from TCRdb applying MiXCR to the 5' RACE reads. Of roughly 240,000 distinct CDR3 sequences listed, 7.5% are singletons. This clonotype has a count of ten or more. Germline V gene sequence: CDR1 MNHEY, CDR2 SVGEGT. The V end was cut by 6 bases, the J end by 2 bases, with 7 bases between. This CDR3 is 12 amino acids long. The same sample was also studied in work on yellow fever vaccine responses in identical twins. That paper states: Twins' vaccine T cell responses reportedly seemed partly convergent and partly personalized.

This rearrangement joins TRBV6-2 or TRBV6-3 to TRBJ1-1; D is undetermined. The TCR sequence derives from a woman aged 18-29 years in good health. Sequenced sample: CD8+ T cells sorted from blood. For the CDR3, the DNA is TGTGCCAGCAGCCGCAGAAACACTGAAGCTTTCTTT. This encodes CASSRRNTEAFF.